This T cell receptor (beta chain) originates from a study of shared clonotypes between healthy human individuals. Researchers ran the assay at a deep level. In the sorted-subset replicate PCRs, roughly 210 ng DNA, 25,000 to 30,000 T cell genomes, was used. Clones were sequenced by immunoSEQ multiplex PCR, and TCRdb holds only the in-frame ones, with some missing. This sample has 2 million to 2.5 million clones, with nearly 97% found just once. This CDR3 has 17 amino acids. CDR1 and CDR2 from the germline V gene are SGHAT and FQNNGV. V shed 2 bases and J 4 bases; nucleotides not matched to a gene: 13. With regard to this clone: Its antigen remains unknown.

Study conclusions and caveats: Represented diversity, genetic and exposure-history alike, was limited by few donors. Non-shared clonotypes showed lower generation probabilities than clonotypes common to all four donors.

The chain links TRBV11-2 to TRBJ1-1; 7 nucleotides align to TRBD1. The sequence was obtained from a man between 18 and 29 years old in good health. Sequenced sample: naive CD4+ T cells sorted from blood. The subset was: CD45RA+ positively selected. The DNA of the CDR3 is TGTGCCAGCAGCTTAATGTGGAGCAGGGGGATTGGCACTGAAGCTTTCTTT. This encodes CASSLMWSRGIGTEAFF. Combining the CDR3 with reference TRBV11-2 and TRBJ1-1 gives the whole variable domain EAGVAQSPRYKIIEKRQSVAFWCNPISGHATLYWYQQILGQGPKLLIQFQNNGVVDDSQLPKDRFSAERLKGVDSTLKIQPAKLEDSAVYLCASSLMWSRGIGTEAFFGQGTRLTVV.